Below are 11 T cell receptor beta chains sequenced from a single sample in a study of neurological immune-mediated disorders (dated by TCRdb to about 2019). The library relied on 5' RACE. TCRdb lists the instrument as Illumina HiSeq 2500. TCRdb itself trimmed the public reads at Q25 with fastp, ran MiXCR and retained productive beta chains. Each entry is one CDR3 protein sequence, shown with its most common DNA and genes. The sample table lists approximately 74,000 distinct CDR3 sequences, about 9% of them with a count of one. 1.7% of the sample is taken by the ten largest. The sequenced sample was PBMCs. Receptors originate from a man aged 50 to 60 in good health.

This clonotype was recorded once. V usage is TRBV12-3 or TRBV12-4 and J usage is TRBJ2-3; TRBD1 matches 8 bases. V shed 6 bases and J 3 bases; nucleotides not matched to a gene: 2. This CDR3 has 13 residues. This CDR3 reads CASSRQGTDTQYF. The CDR3 DNA reads TGTGCCAGCAGCCGACAGGGGACAGATACGCAGTATTTT.

This clonotype has a count of ten or more. The rearrangement links TRBV20-1 to TRBJ2-4; the D gene is possibly TRBD1 (7 bases). The CDR3 runs to 13 residues. The V gene's germline CDR1 is DFQATT and CDR2 SNEGSKA (reference sequence). The ends were cut back, 6 bases at V and 8 bases at J, with 17 bases in the middle. CDR3 bases: TGCAGTGCGGAACAGGGGCGCGGGGACATTCAGTACTTC. This codes for CSAEQGRGDIQYF.

This clonotype appeared many times. J is TRBJ2-6 and V is TRBV5-1; no clear D gene. V dropped 0 bases and J dropped 0 bases, with 7 bases sitting between them. CDR1 SGHRS and CDR2 YFSETQ come from the germline V gene. The CDR3 consists of 16 residues. The CDR3 sequence: CASSLADGSGANVLTF. CDR3 nucleotide sequence: TGCGCCAGCAGCTTGGCCGACGGCTCTGGGGCCAACGTCCTGACTTTC.

This clonotype was observed at least ten times. The chain is built from TRBV19 and TRBJ1-1; 10 bases map to TRBD1. J gave up 7 bases and V 7 bases, and 12 bases lay outside the gene matches. Germline loops: CDR1 LNHDA, CDR2 SQIVND (reference sequence). This CDR3 region has 15 residues. CDR3 in amino acids: CASKDRDRGVGEAFF. In DNA, the CDR3 is TGTGCCAGTAAGGACCGGGACAGGGGAGTTGGTGAAGCTTTCTTT.

There are many counts of this clonotype. The chain uses TRBV20-1 and TRBJ2-1, with 8 bases fitting TRBD2. With V trimmed by 8 bases and J by 3 bases, 12 bases remained unmatched. Looked up from germline, CDR1 is DFQATT and CDR2 is SNEGSKA (reference sequence). This CDR3 contains 15 residues. The CDR3 DNA follows: TGCAGTCCCACCAGCGGGGGCGGGAACTACAATGAGCAGTTCTTC. It specifies CSPTSGGGNYNEQFF.

The table lists this clonotype with many counts. V and J are TRBV7-2 and TRBJ2-6; D might be TRBD1 (5 bases). The CDR3 length is 15 residues. Between the trimmed V and J ends, which lost 4 bases and 5 bases, there was a span of 12 bases. Germline-derived CDR1 and CDR2 are SGHTA and FQGNSA. The CDR3 loop is CASSYPGHRANVLTF. The CDR3 region has the DNA TGTGCCAGCAGCTACCCCGGACACCGGGCCAACGTCCTGACTTTC.

In this sample, this clonotype turned up a few times. The gene calls are TRBV20-1 and TRBJ2-2; perhaps TRBD2 as D (5 bases). This CDR3 has 14 amino acids. Looked up from germline, CDR1 is DFQATT and CDR2 is SNEGSKA (reference sequence). Trimming stripped 6 bases from V and 6 bases from J, with 17 bases between. The CDR3 DNA reads TGCAGTGCCCCGCGATCTGAGGGCCCCGGGGAGCTGTTTTTT. Amino acid sequence: CSAPRSEGPGELFF.

This clonotype has a count of ten or more. The chain joins TRBV7-2 to TRBJ2-2; 11 nucleotides align to TRBD2. CDR1 SGHTA and CDR2 FQGNSA come from the germline V gene. The CDR3 spans 16 residues. After removal of 2 bases from V and 5 bases from J, the junction contained 4 bases not matched to a gene. CDR3 coding DNA: TGTGCCAGCAGCTTACGGGCTAGCGGGGGGACCGGGGAGCTGTTTTTT. This sequence encodes CASSLRASGGTGELFF.

This clonotype occurred many times. The chain employs TRBV5-1 and TRBJ2-2, with 9 positions matching TRBD2. Germline V gene sequence: CDR1 SGHRS, CDR2 YFSETQ. This CDR3 has 17 residues. Trimming cost V 0 bases and J 3 bases; bases outside gene matches: 6. The chain's CDR3 is CASSLAPAGGDTGELFF. CDR3 DNA sequence: TGCGCCAGCAGCTTGGCCCCAGCGGGGGGAGACACCGGGGAGCTGTTTTTT. The complete variable domain, with remaining parts taken from reference TRBV5-1 and TRBJ2-2, reads KAGVTQTPRYLIKTRGQQVTLSCSPISGHRSVSWYQQTPGQGLQFLFEYFSETQRNKGNFPGRFSGRQFSNSRSEMNVSTLELGDSALYLCASSLAPAGGDTGELFFGEGSRLTVL.

Ten or more counts support this clonotype. The genes are TRBV29-1 and TRBJ2-1; 15 bases are a match to TRBD2. This CDR3 is built from 18 residues. Trimming at V came to 1 base and at J to 12 bases, leaving 16 bases not matched to a gene. Germline CDR1 and CDR2: SQVTM and ANQGSEA. CDR3 loop: CSVEVETAGTSGRRAQFF. CDR3 DNA: TGCAGCGTTGAAGTAGAGACAGCCGGGACTAGCGGGAGGAGGGCGCAGTTCTTC.

This clonotype occurred many times. The chain links TRBV19 to TRBJ1-5, with 7 bases aligning to TRBD1. The CDR3 runs to 13 residues. The V and J ends lost 6 bases and 2 bases, in that order; junction bases with no gene match: 1. Per germline, CDR1 LNHDA and CDR2 SQIVND (reference sequence). Here the CDR3 reads CASSGTGNQPQHF. CDR3 nucleotide sequence: TGTGCCAGTAGCGGGACAGGCAATCAGCCCCAGCATTTT.